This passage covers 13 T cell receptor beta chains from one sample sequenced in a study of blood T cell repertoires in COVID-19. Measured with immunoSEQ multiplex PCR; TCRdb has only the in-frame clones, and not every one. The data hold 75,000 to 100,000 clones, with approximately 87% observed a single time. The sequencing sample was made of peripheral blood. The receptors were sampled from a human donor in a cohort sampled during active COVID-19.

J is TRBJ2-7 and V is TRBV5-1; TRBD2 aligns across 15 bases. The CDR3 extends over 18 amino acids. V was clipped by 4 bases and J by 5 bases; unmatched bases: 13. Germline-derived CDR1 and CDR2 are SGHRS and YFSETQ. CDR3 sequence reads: CASSPGTSGRPEVNEQYF. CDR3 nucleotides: TGCGCCAGCAGCCCAGGGACTAGCGGGAGGCCTGAGGTCAACGAGCAGTACTTC.

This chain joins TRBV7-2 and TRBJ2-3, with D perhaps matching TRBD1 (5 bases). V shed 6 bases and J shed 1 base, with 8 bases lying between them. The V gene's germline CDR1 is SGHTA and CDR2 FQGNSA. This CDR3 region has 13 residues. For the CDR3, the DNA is TGTGCCAGCAGTCTACAGGGCACAGATACGCAGTATTTT. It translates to CASSLQGTDTQYF. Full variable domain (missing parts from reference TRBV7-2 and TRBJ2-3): GAGVSQSPSNKVTEKGKDVELRCDPISGHTALYWYRQSLGQGLEFLIYFQGNSAPDKSGLPSDRFSAERTGGSVSTLTIQRTQQEDSAVYLCASSLQGTDTQYFGPGTRLTVL.

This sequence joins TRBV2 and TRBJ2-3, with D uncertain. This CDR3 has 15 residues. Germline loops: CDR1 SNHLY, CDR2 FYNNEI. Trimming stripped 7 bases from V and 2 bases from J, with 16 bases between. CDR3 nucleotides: TGTGCCAGCACGAAGACTCCTCTTTACACAGATACGCAGTATTTT. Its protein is CASTKTPLYTDTQYF. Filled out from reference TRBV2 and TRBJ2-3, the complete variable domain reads EPEVTQTPSHQVTQMGQEVILRCVPISNHLYFYWYRQILGQKVEFLVSFYNNEISEKSEIFDDQFSVERPDGSNFTLKIRSTKLEDSAMYFCASTKTPLYTDTQYFGPGTRLTVL.

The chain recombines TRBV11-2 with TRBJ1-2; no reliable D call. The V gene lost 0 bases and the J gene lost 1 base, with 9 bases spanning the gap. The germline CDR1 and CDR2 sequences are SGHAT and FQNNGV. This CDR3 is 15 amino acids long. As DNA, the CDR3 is TGTGCCAGCAGCTTAGACTCGGGAGTTAACTATGGCTACACCTTC. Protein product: CASSLDSGVNYGYTF.

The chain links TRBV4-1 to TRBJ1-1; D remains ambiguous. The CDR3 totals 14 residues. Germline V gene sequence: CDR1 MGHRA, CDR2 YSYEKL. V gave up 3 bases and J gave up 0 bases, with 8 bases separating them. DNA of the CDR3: TGCGCCAGCAGCCAGAGTAGCCTGAACACTGAAGCTTTCTTT. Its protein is CASSQSSLNTEAFF.

The DNA of the CDR3 is TGTGCCAGCAGCGCGGGACTAGCGGGGATCAATGAGCAGTTCTTC. Its translation: CASSAGLAGINEQFF. This chain joins TRBV9 and TRBJ2-1; 13 bases are a match to TRBD2. Germline trimming cut 3 bases from V and 6 bases from J; bases unmatched to any gene: 3. The CDR3 totals 15 residues. Germline assignment: CDR1 SGDLS and CDR2 YYNGEE.

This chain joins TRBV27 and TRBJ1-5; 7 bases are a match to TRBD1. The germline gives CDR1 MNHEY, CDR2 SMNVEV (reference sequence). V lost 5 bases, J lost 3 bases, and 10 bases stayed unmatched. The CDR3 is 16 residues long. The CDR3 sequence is CASSIAGTAHNQPQHF. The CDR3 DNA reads TGTGCCAGCAGTATCGCCGGGACAGCCCACAATCAGCCCCAGCATTTT.

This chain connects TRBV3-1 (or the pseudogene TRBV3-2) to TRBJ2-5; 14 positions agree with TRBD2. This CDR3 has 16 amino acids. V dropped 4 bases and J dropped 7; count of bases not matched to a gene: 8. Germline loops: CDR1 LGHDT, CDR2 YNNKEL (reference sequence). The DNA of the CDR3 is TGTGCCAGCAGCCCGGGGACTAGCGGGAGTTTGGGGACCCAGTACTTC. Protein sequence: CASSPGTSGSLGTQYF.

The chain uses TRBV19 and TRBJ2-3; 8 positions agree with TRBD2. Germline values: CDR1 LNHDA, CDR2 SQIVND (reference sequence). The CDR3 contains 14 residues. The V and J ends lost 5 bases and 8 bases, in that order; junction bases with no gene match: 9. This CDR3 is CASSLLAGSVTQYF. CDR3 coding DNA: TGTGCCAGTAGTTTATTAGCGGGGTCCGTTACGCAGTATTTT.

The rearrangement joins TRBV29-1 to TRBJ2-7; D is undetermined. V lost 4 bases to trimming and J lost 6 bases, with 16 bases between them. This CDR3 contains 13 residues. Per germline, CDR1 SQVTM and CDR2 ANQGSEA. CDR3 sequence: CSVVGRFNREQYF. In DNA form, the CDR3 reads TGCAGCGTTGTTGGCAGGTTTAACCGCGAGCAGTACTTC.

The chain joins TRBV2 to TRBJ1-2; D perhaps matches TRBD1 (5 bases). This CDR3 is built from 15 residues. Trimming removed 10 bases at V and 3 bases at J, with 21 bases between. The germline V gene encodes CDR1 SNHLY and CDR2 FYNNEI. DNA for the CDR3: TGTGCCACCTCCACGGGGGGATTTATGGACTATGGCTACACCTTC. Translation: CATSTGGFMDYGYTF.

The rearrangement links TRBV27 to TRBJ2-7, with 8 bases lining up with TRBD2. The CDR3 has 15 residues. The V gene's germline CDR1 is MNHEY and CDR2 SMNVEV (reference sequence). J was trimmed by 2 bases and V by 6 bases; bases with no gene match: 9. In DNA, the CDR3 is TGTGCCAGCAGCCCAGGAGCGGGGGCAGCCTACGAGCAGTACTTC. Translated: CASSPGAGAAYEQYF.

In DNA form, the CDR3 reads TGTGCCAGCAGCCAGCCGGGAGCTAGCACCGGGGAGCTGTTTTTT. It encodes CASSQPGASTGELFF. The chain is built from TRBV4-2 and TRBJ2-2; D is perhaps TRBD2 (6 bases). The V end was cut by 3 bases, the J end by 4 bases, with 12 bases between. The CDR3 loop spans 15 amino acids. Germline V lookup: CDR1 LGHNA, CDR2 YNFKEQ.